Listed here are 16 T cell receptor beta chains from one sample, sequenced in a study of identical twins (dated by TCRdb to between 2015 and 2016). To prepare the library, 5' RACE was applied. Sequencing used an Illumina HiSeq 2000. TCRdb took the public reads, trimmed them with fastp at Q25, ran MiXCR for clone calling and kept in-frame beta chains. Under each unique CDR3 protein, matching rows form one entry showing the most common genes and DNA. This sample is represented by 540,000 or so distinct CDR3 sequences; around 20% of them were singletons. The ten top clones hold approximately 0.52% of the sample. Separately, the same data were catalogued under a study of yellow fever vaccine responses in identical twins.

Sequenced material: CD4+ T cells sorted from blood. These receptors all stem from a woman under 30 in good health.

V usage is TRBV19 and J usage is TRBJ1-1, with TRBD1 matching 7 bases. The CDR3 loop spans 14 amino acids. Germline values: CDR1 LNHDA, CDR2 SQIVND (reference sequence). Trimming took 8 bases from V and 0 from J; bases not matched to a gene: 6. The CDR3 DNA reads as TGTGCCAGTGTTTACAGGGGTATGAACACTGAAGCTTTCTTT. Its protein is CASVYRGMNTEAFF.

This chain uses TRBV10-2 with TRBJ2-3, with D maybe TRBD1 (5 bases). CDR3 length: 15 residues. V was clipped by 9 bases and J by 5 bases, with 21 bases between them. The germline V gene has CDR1 WSHSY and CDR2 SAAADI. CDR3 sequence reads: CASFPGVAGLDTQYF. CDR3 sequence (DNA): TGCGCCAGTTTCCCGGGCGTCGCAGGGTTAGATACGCAGTATTTT.

The chain uses TRBV5-1 and TRBJ2-3; no definite D call. The CDR3 consists of 15 residues. Per germline, CDR1 SGHRS and CDR2 YFSETQ. V lost 8 bases, J lost 3 bases, and 19 bases lay in between. DNA of the CDR3: TGCGCCAGTTGTCCGACTGGTTACCCGACAGATACGCAGTATTTT. Translating gives CASCPTGYPTDTQYF.

This clonotype was counted between two and nine times. This chain links TRBV20-1 with TRBJ2-3, with D possibly TRBD1 on 6 matching bases. V was clipped by 2 bases and J by 0 bases, with 9 bases between them. This CDR3 has 14 amino acids. Germline V gene sequence: CDR1 DFQATT, CDR2 SNEGSKA (reference sequence). The CDR3 DNA reads as TGCAGTGCTAGAAAGGGGGTTAGCACAGATACGCAGTATTTT. This gives the protein CSARKGVSTDTQYF.

This clonotype was observed a few times. The chain links TRBV5-1 to TRBJ2-7; TRBD1 agrees at 7 bases. CDR1 is SGHRS, CDR2 YFSETQ, per germline. The CDR3 has 15 amino acids. The V segment lost 6 bases and the J segment 5 bases; nucleotides outside the gene matches: 14. This CDR3 is CASNRQGSANHEQYF. For the CDR3, the DNA is TGCGCCAGCAACCGACAGGGTTCGGCCAACCACGAGCAGTACTTC.

The gene calls are TRBV4-1 and TRBJ2-3; D is undetermined. The CDR3 consists of 14 residues. Germline V gene data show CDR1 as MGHRA and CDR2 as YSYEKL. Between the trimmed V and J ends, which lost 2 bases and 9 bases, there was a span of 15 bases. The DNA of the CDR3 is TGCGCCAGCAGCCAAAGTAACCAGTTGGGCACGCAGTATTTT. It is translated as CASSQSNQLGTQYF.

This clonotype was counted only a few times. The chain links TRBV5-1 to TRBJ2-7; 9 positions match TRBD1. The CDR3 has 15 residues. Germline CDR1 is SGHRS and CDR2 is YFSETQ. V lost 4 bases and J lost 5; bases outside the gene matches: 10. CDR3 bases: TGCGCCAGCAGCGCTGGGACAGGGCCGGGGGACGAGCAGTACTTC. Its translation: CASSAGTGPGDEQYF. Filled out from reference TRBV5-1 and TRBJ2-7, the complete variable domain reads KAGVTQTPRYLIKTRGQQVTLSCSPISGHRSVSWYQQTPGQGLQFLFEYFSETQRNKGNFPGRFSGRQFSNSRSEMNVSTLELGDSALYLCASSAGTGPGDEQYFGPGTRLTVT.

This clonotype has ten or more counts. The CDR3 loop is CASSATSSGGIAEQFF. CDR3 DNA sequence: TGTGCCAGCAGTGCCACCTCTAGCGGGGGCATCGCAGAGCAGTTCTTC. The chain combines TRBV12-3 or TRBV12-4 with TRBJ2-1, with 10 bases lining up with TRBD2. Losses at the gene ends were 5 bases for V and 10 bases for J; bases not matched to a gene: 14. The CDR3 is 16 residues long.

In its sample, this clonotype was seen a few times. The V call is TRBV5-1, the J call TRBJ1-1; D is ambiguous. Germline values: CDR1 SGHRS, CDR2 YFSETQ. With 7 bases removed from V and 1 base from J, the gap between germline ends came to 11 bases. CDR3 size: 13 residues. The CDR3 here is CASGPQGNTEAFF. The CDR3 DNA reads TGCGCCAGCGGTCCACAAGGGAACACTGAAGCTTTCTTT. The full variable domain, in which reference TRBV5-1 and TRBJ1-1 provide the parts outside the CDR3, is KAGVTQTPRYLIKTRGQQVTLSCSPISGHRSVSWYQQTPGQGLQFLFEYFSETQRNKGNFPGRFSGRQFSNSRSEMNVSTLELGDSALYLCASGPQGNTEAFFGQGTRLTVV.

This clonotype was observed a handful of times. The chain recombines TRBV6-2 or TRBV6-3 with TRBJ2-3; 9 bases map to TRBD2. Germline-derived CDR1 and CDR2 are MNHEY and SVGEGT. This CDR3 is built from 17 residues. Germline trimming cut 7 bases from V and 4 bases from J; bases unmatched to any gene: 15. This chain's CDR3 is CASTDPTSGTTPDTQYF. The CDR3 DNA follows: TGTGCCAGCACCGACCCGACTAGCGGAACTACCCCAGATACGCAGTATTTT.

This clonotype showed up just a few times. The rearrangement joins TRBV20-1 to TRBJ2-7; D is unclear. V gave up 2 bases and J gave up 5 bases, with 7 bases separating them. Germline V gene lookup returns CDR1 DFQATT and CDR2 SNEGSKA (reference sequence). The CDR3 length is 11 residues. The CDR3 reads CSARYGNEQYF. The CDR3 nucleotides are TGCAGTGCTAGATATGGGAACGAGCAGTACTTC.

Turning to this clonotype: A much larger clone is a single base away; this may be a read error. The chain links TRBV7-8 to TRBJ2-1, with 10 nucleotides matching TRBD2. Germline V gene sequence: CDR1 SGHVS, CDR2 FQNEAQ. The CDR3 is 15 residues long. The V segment lost 2 bases and the J segment 4 bases; nucleotides outside the gene matches: 2. CDR3 coding DNA: TGTGCCAGCAGCTTAAAACTAGCGGGATACAATGAGCAGTTCTTC. Translated: CASSLKLAGYNEQFF. The whole variable domain, filled in from reference TRBV7-8 and TRBJ2-1, reads GAGVSQSPRYKVAKRGQDVALRCDPISGHVSLFWYQQALGQGPEFLTYFQNEAQLDKSGLPSDRFFAERPEGSVSTLKIQRTQQEDSAVYLCASSLKLAGYNEQFFGPGTRLTVL.

This clonotype has a count of ten or more. The chain is built from TRBV12-3 or TRBV12-4 and TRBJ1-4; TRBD1 is a possible D gene (5 bases). V lost 6 bases to trimming and J lost 0 bases, with 14 bases between them. There are 16 residues in the CDR3. The CDR3 sequence: CASSNTYRTTNEKLFF. CDR3 DNA sequence: TGTGCCAGCAGCAACACCTACAGGACAACTAATGAAAAACTGTTTTTT.

The sample holds a few counts of this clonotype. The chain joins TRBV18 to TRBJ2-3, with D possibly TRBD1 on 6 matching bases. The CDR3 length is 16 residues. The V and J ends lost 0 bases and 3 bases respectively, with 13 bases between them. The V gene's germline CDR1 is KGHSH and CDR2 LQKENI. DNA for the CDR3: TGTGCCAGCTCACCACCGGCAGGGGTGCGTACAGATACGCAGTATTTT. Encoded protein: CASSPPAGVRTDTQYF.

This clonotype was observed a few times. This chain links TRBV15 with TRBJ2-1; 8 nucleotides match TRBD2. The V and J ends lost 1 base and 4 bases, in that order; junction bases with no gene match: 6. The CDR3 runs 16 residues. Germline-derived CDR1 and CDR2 are LNHNV and YYDKDF (reference sequence). CDR3 amino acids: CATSRGAGAGYNEQFF. In nucleotides, the CDR3 is TGTGCCACCAGCAGAGGAGCGGGGGCGGGTTACAATGAGCAGTTCTTC.

The CDR3 here is CASSPEQGVGNEQFF. The CDR3 DNA reads as TGTGCCAGTAGTCCGGAACAGGGGGTCGGCAATGAGCAGTTCTTC. V usage is TRBV19 and J usage is TRBJ2-1, with TRBD1 identical over 8 bases. Germline V CDR1 and CDR2: LNHDA, SQIVND (reference sequence). There are 15 residues in the CDR3. The V gene end was trimmed by 5 bases and the J gene end by 6 bases; junction bases not matched to a gene: 9.